The text below deals with one TCR beta chain. This record comes from a study of blood T cell repertoires in COVID-19. For the study at large: Samples representing acute and convalescent COVID-19 were sourced from the United States, Italy and Spain. The cDNA or gDNA used as material had been derived from T cells, B-cell-depleted T cells, or PBMCs.

The authors' processing: For nucleated cells, counts were estimated from reference gene primer amplification. TCRdb keeps only in-frame clones here, not all; method: immunoSEQ multiplex PCR. The V and J calls and clone size come from that table; D and trimming were worked out from the DNA. The sample has about 150,000 clones, 70% to 80% seen once; the top ten hold around 17%. Trimming removed 4 bases at V and 4 bases at J, with 11 bases between. Germline loops: CDR1 KGHSH, CDR2 LQKENI. This CDR3 comprises 14 residues. The chain carries TRBV18 and TRBJ1-3; D perhaps matches TRBD1 (6 bases). What was sequenced was peripheral blood. The receptor comes from a man aged 50 to 60 with acute or convalescent COVID-19. CDR3 nucleotide sequence: TGTGCCAGCTCACTCCGGGACAAGGGAAACACCATATATTTT. Amino acid sequence: CASSLRDKGNTIYF. Supplemented by reference TRBV18 and TRBJ1-3, the full variable domain reads NAGVMQNPRHLVRRRGQEARLRCSPMKGHSHVYWYRQLPEEGLKFMVYLQKENIIDESGMPKERFSAEFPKEGPSILRIQQVVRGDSAAYFCASSLRDKGNTIYFGEGSWLTVV.